This T cell receptor beta chain appears in the sequencing data of a study of response to subunit inactivated influenza vaccine. Study-level points and caveats: Each seasonal influenza vaccination, the authors suggested, recruits few new T cells.

This clonotype appeared a few times. Its antigen is still unknown. From the RT-PCR reads, TCRdb called clonotypes with MiXCR, one entry per CDR3 protein. There are around 760,000 distinct CDR3 sequences in the sample; more than 11% occur only once, and 6.5% to 8.5% lies in the top ten. This CDR3 is 17 amino acids long. The junction had 3 bases not matched to a gene; V was cut back by 3 bases and J by 1 base. Germline-derived CDR1 and CDR2 are SGHRS and YFSETQ. The rearrangement uses TRBV5-1 and TRBJ2-3, with 15 bases lining up with TRBD2. Source: PBMCs from blood, taken 14 days before vaccination. The origin of this receptor is a man aged 50 to 59 who received an inactivated influenza vaccine. CDR3 sequence reads: CASSSGLAGGGTDTQYF. CDR3 bases: TGCGCCAGCAGCTCTGGACTAGCGGGGGGGGGCACAGATACGCAGTATTTT.